The clone carrying this T cell receptor (beta chain) has just a few counts. Its antigen is still unknown. Within the sample, other DNA sequences also encode this same CDR3. Each population that was sorted was more than 95% pure. The V and J ends lost 5 bases and 2 bases respectively, with 6 bases between them. From germline, CDR1 is SEHNR and CDR2 FQNEAQ (reference sequence). This CDR3 contains 12 residues. This specimen belongs to a study of beta chain features in type 1 diabetes. The isolated RNA, all of it, was reverse transcribed, so expressed TCRB transcripts were what got sequenced. Repertoires were generated with immunoSEQ multiplex PCR, while TCRdb's copy carries only in-frame clones and drops some. The repertoire holds roughly 230,000 clones, around 9.9% seen once, with more than 0.015% in the top ten. Study-wide points: Shorter TCRB CDR3s, moderately but significantly so, were found in Type 1 diabetes patients in all four CD4+ subsets.

This sequence was found in a young man with type 1 diabetes. The sample was naive CD4+ T cells from blood. The chain links TRBV7-9 to TRBJ2-5, with D uncertain. CDR3 region: CASSPLQETQYF. CDR3 in DNA: TGTGCCAGCAGCCCTCTTCAAGAGACCCAGTACTTC.